This T cell receptor (beta chain) comes out of a study of blood T cell repertoires in COVID-19. Across the study: Sample material is recorded as cDNA or gDNA derived from T cells, B-cell-depleted T cells, or PBMCs.

This CDR3 is 18 amino acids long. V was clipped by 0 bases and J by 0 bases, with 14 bases between them. Per the original data handling: Estimated nucleated cell counts came from reference gene primer amplification. This table comes from immunoSEQ multiplex PCR, and its TCRdb copy is limited to in-frame clones, with some not included. D and trimming were read from the DNA, whereas the V and J calls and clone size are those reported in that table. Of some 210,000 clones in the sample, 90% to 95% were seen once. The V gene is TRBV23-1, the J gene TRBJ2-2; TRBD2 might be the D (5 bases). TRBV23-1 belongs to the ORF category, with a function that is uncertain. This clonotype was obtained from a man aged 25 to 40 with acute or convalescent COVID-19. The sequencing sample was made of peripheral blood. CDR3 DNA: TGCGCCAGCAGTCAATCGCGGGCTGAGCAGGCGAACACCGGGGAGCTGTTTTTT. Residues: CASSQSRAEQANTGELFF.